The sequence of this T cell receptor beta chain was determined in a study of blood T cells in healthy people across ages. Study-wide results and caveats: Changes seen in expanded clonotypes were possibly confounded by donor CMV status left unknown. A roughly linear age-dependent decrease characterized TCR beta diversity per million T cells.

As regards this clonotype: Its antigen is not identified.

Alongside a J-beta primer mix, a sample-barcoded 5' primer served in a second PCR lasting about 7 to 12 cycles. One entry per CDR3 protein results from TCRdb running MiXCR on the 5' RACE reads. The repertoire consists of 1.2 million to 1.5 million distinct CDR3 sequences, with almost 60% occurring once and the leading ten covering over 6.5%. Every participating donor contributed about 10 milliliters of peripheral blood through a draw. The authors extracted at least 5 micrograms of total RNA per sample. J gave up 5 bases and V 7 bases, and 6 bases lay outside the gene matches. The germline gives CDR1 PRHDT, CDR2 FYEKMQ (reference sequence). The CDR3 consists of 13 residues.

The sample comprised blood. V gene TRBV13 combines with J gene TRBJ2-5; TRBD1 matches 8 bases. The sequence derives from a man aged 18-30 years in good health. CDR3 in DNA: TGTGCCAGCACCCGACAGGGGATGGAGACCCAGTACTTC. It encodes CASTRQGMETQYF.